These 32 T cell receptor beta chains were all obtained from the same sample, sequenced in a study of shared clonotypes between healthy human individuals. TCRdb keeps only in-frame clones here, not all; method: immunoSEQ multiplex PCR. The sample records a few million clones, 80% to 95% being singletons. Sample: naive CD4+ T cells from PBMCs. Subset given: CD45RA+ positively selected. All receptors derive from a man aged 18 to 29 in good health. Some clones in this sample may be carry-over from other donors' samples.

The V call is TRBV4-1, the J call TRBJ2-7; no clear D gene. V lost 2 bases and J 2 bases, leaving 10 bases between the germline ends. Germline CDR1 MGHRA, CDR2 YSYEKL. The CDR3 spans 14 residues. The CDR3 DNA reads TGCGCCAGCAGCCAAACGTTCGGGCCCTACGAGCAGTACTTC. Its translation is CASSQTFGPYEQYF.

The gene calls are TRBV5-1 and TRBJ2-7, with 8 bases aligning to TRBD2. Germline CDR1 is SGHRS and CDR2 is YFSETQ. CDR3 length: 14 amino acids. The J segment lost 5 bases and the V segment lost 0 bases, leaving 4 bases of the junction unmatched. The CDR3 DNA reads TGCGCCAGCAGCTTGGGGGGGACTAGAAACGAGCAGTACTTC. This sequence encodes CASSLGGTRNEQYF.

The chain recombines TRBV4-2 with TRBJ2-3, with TRBD1 matching over 8 bases. Trimming removed 4 bases from V and 3 bases from J; junction bases left unmatched: 6. This CDR3 region has 15 residues. CDR1 LGHNA and CDR2 YNFKEQ come from the germline V gene. The CDR3 loop reads CASSPRQGQTDTQYF. The CDR3 DNA reads TGTGCCAGCAGCCCCCGACAGGGGCAGACAGATACGCAGTATTTT.

The chain links TRBV28 to TRBJ1-1, with 11 bases identical to TRBD1. Losses at the gene ends were 7 bases for V and 5 bases for J; bases not matched to a gene: 15. Germline values: CDR1 MDHEN, CDR2 SYDVKM. The CDR3 length is 17 residues. CDR3 nucleotide sequence: TGTGCCAGCAAGTTAAAAGCCGGGACAGGGGGAAATACTGAAGCTTTCTTT. Its translation is CASKLKAGTGGNTEAFF.

The chain carries TRBV6-5 and TRBJ2-3; D may be TRBD2 (6 bases). The CDR3 covers 16 residues. Trimming took 4 bases from V and 3 from J, leaving 17 bases between them. Germline loops: CDR1 MNHEY, CDR2 SVGAGI. In nucleotides, the CDR3 is TGTGCCAGCAGTTTCTGGCCCGGGGGAGGAACAGATACGCAGTATTTT. It translates to CASSFWPGGGTDTQYF.

This chain joins TRBV28 and TRBJ2-4, with 7 bases fitting TRBD2. CDR1 MDHEN and CDR2 SYDVKM come from the germline V gene. This CDR3 comprises 19 residues. After removal of 3 bases from V and 0 bases from J, the junction contained 14 bases not matched to a gene. CDR3 loop: CASSFLGGTEPIAKNIQYF. In DNA, the CDR3 is TGTGCCAGCAGTTTCCTCGGGGGGACGGAGCCCATAGCCAAAAACATTCAGTACTTC. The complete variable domain, with remaining parts taken from reference TRBV28 and TRBJ2-4, reads DVKVTQSSRYLVKRTGEKVFLECVQDMDHENMFWYRQDPGLGLRLIYFSYDVKMKEKGDIPEGYSVSREKKERFSLILESASTNQTSMYLCASSFLGGTEPIAKNIQYFGAGTRLSVL.

The rearrangement joins TRBV4-1 to TRBJ2-2; D possibly uses TRBD1 or TRBD2 (6 bases each). The germline V and J ends were trimmed by 6 bases and 0 bases, with 14 bases remaining between them. The CDR3 consists of 16 residues. In germline, CDR1 is MGHRA, CDR2 YSYEKL. The CDR3 sequence is CASSIVGGTNTGELFF. Here the CDR3 DNA reads TGCGCCAGCAGTATCGTAGGGGGGACGAACACCGGGGAGCTGTTTTTT.

The rearrangement joins TRBV18 to TRBJ2-1, with 9 bases aligning to TRBD2. CDR3 length: 15 residues. The germline V gene encodes CDR1 KGHSH and CDR2 LQKENI. Losses at the gene ends were 3 bases for V and 7 bases for J; bases not matched to a gene: 7. In DNA, the CDR3 is TGTGCCAGCTCACCGGTAGCGGGAGCGGGGAATGAGCAGTTCTTC. This encodes CASSPVAGAGNEQFF.

The J gene is TRBJ1-2, the V gene TRBV5-6, with D unresolved. This CDR3 has 15 amino acids. CDR1 is SGHDT, CDR2 YYEEEE, per germline. V lost 1 base to trimming and J lost 1 base, with 11 bases between them. The CDR3 spells CASSLSPHNNYGYTF. CDR3 nucleotides: TGTGCCAGCAGCTTGAGCCCCCATAATAACTATGGCTACACCTTC.

The gene calls are TRBV7-9 and TRBJ1-1; D gene ambiguous. Trimming removed 3 bases from V and 1 base from J, with 18 bases in between. CDR3 length: 17 residues. The germline V gene has CDR1 SEHNR and CDR2 FQNEAQ (reference sequence). The CDR3 region is CASSFPRVGGGNTEAFF. CDR3 DNA: TGTGCCAGCAGCTTCCCCCGGGTCGGAGGTGGGAACACTGAAGCTTTCTTT. Together with reference TRBV7-9 and TRBJ1-1, the CDR3 gives the full variable domain: DTGVSQNPRHKITKRGQNVTFRCDPISEHNRLYWYRQTLGQGPEFLTYFQNEAQLEKSRLLSDRFSAERPKGSFSTLEIQRTEQGDSAMYLCASSFPRVGGGNTEAFFGQGTRLTVV.

The chain is built from TRBV11-2 and TRBJ2-7; no reliable D call. Between the trimmed V and J ends, which lost 3 bases and 0 bases, there was a span of 9 bases. The CDR3 has 14 amino acids. Germline-derived CDR1 and CDR2 are SGHAT and FQNNGV. DNA for the CDR3: TGTGCCAGCAGCTTTGGCCCCTACTCCTACGAGCAGTACTTC. Translated, it gives CASSFGPYSYEQYF.

The V and J genes are TRBV6-1 and TRBJ1-1, with D maybe TRBD1 (5 bases). V shed 4 bases and J shed 4 bases, with 10 bases lying between them. Per germline, CDR1 MNHNS and CDR2 SASEGT. The CDR3 covers 13 residues. CDR3 residues: CASSGMGGTEAFF. In DNA form, the CDR3 reads TGTGCCAGCAGTGGGATGGGGGGCACTGAAGCTTTCTTT.

The chain couples TRBV28 to TRBJ1-2; TRBD1 might be the D (6 bases). Trimming took off 3 bases at V and 8 bases at J, with 13 bases between the two ends. Germline assignment: CDR1 MDHEN and CDR2 SYDVKM. The CDR3 extends over 13 amino acids. The CDR3 loop reads CASSFGGAKGYTF. The CDR3 DNA reads as TGTGCCAGCAGTTTTGGGGGGGCGAAAGGCTACACCTTC.

The chain has TRBV27 and TRBJ1-2; possible D gene TRBD1, 5 bases. Trimming shortened V by 0 bases and J by 4 bases, and 12 bases separated the two germline ends. The CDR3 is made up of 15 amino acids. CDR1 and CDR2 (germline): MNHEY, SMNVEV (reference sequence). The CDR3 spells CASSLSGGSVYGYTF. The CDR3 DNA follows: TGTGCCAGCAGTTTATCGGGGGGGTCGGTCTATGGCTACACCTTC.

V gene TRBV7-2 combines with J gene TRBJ2-2; 16 nucleotides match TRBD2. V lost 2 bases to trimming and J lost 6 bases; unmatched junction nucleotides: 9. The CDR3 runs 19 residues. CDR1 and CDR2 from the germline V gene are SGHTA and FQGNSA. The CDR3 region is CASSLRLGTSGRGAGELFF. The DNA for the CDR3 is TGTGCCAGCAGCTTACGCCTTGGGACTAGCGGGAGGGGTGCCGGGGAGCTGTTTTTT.

Regarding this clone: Other DNA sequences in this specimen translate into the identical CDR3. The rearrangement links TRBV9 to TRBJ2-6, with D hard to call. The CDR3 is 15 amino acids. V was shortened by 1 base and J by 0 bases, with 5 bases between the two germline ends. CDR1 is SGDLS and CDR2 is YYNGEE in the germline V gene. CDR3 in DNA: TGTGCCAGCAGCGTAAGATCCTCTGGGGCCAACGTCCTGACTTTC. Translated: CASSVRSSGANVLTF.

This clone is a singleton in its sample. The gene calls are TRBV6-4 and TRBJ1-5, with TRBD1 matching over 9 bases. J lost 2 bases, V lost 6 bases, and 8 bases had no gene match. This CDR3 has 16 amino acids. Germline V CDR1 and CDR2: MRHNA, SNTAGT. The CDR3 is CASRYRGRGGNQPQHF. As DNA, the CDR3 is TGTGCCAGCAGATACAGGGGGCGAGGGGGCAATCAGCCCCAGCATTTT.

The genes are TRBV9 and TRBJ1-4; 9 bases match TRBD1. CDR3 length equals 14 residues. The germline V gene encodes CDR1 SGDLS and CDR2 YYNGEE. V was clipped by 3 bases and J by 10 bases; unmatched bases: 7. The CDR3 is CASSGRDRVGKLFF. Written as DNA, the CDR3 is TGTGCCAGCAGCGGCCGGGACAGGGTTGGAAAACTGTTTTTT.

Remarks on this clone: Other nucleotide sequences from this sample produce the same CDR3. The CDR3: CASSSAGTSGETQYF. The CDR3 coding sequence is TGTGCCAGCAGTTCCGCCGGGACTAGCGGGGAGACCCAGTACTTC. V is TRBV28 and J is TRBJ2-5, with 12 bases aligning to TRBD2. The CDR3 covers 15 residues. V was clipped by 4 bases and J by 5 bases; unmatched bases: 5. In germline, CDR1 is MDHEN, CDR2 SYDVKM. Combining the CDR3 with reference TRBV28 and TRBJ2-5 gives the whole variable domain DVKVTQSSRYLVKRTGEKVFLECVQDMDHENMFWYRQDPGLGLRLIYFSYDVKMKEKGDIPEGYSVSREKKERFSLILESASTNQTSMYLCASSSAGTSGETQYFGPGTRLLVL.

The J gene is TRBJ2-1, the V gene TRBV5-1, with 9 nucleotides matching TRBD2. Germline V CDR1 and CDR2: SGHRS, YFSETQ. The CDR3 covers 15 residues. V was clipped by 6 bases and J by 4 bases; unmatched bases: 8. Written as DNA, the CDR3 is TGCGCCAGCATCCCGCTAGCGGGACGGTACAATGAGCAGTTCTTC. Residues: CASIPLAGRYNEQFF.

V and J are TRBV6-1 and TRBJ1-5; D uncertain. The CDR3 loop spans 16 amino acids. Germline V CDR1 and CDR2: MNHNS, SASEGT. Deletions cut 2 bases from V and 2 bases from J, with 13 bases between. CDR3 nucleotide sequence: TGTGCCAGCAGTGAAAGTTACGGTATAGGCAATCAGCCCCAGCATTTT. This encodes CASSESYGIGNQPQHF.

The chain links TRBV5-4 to TRBJ2-1; the D gene is possibly TRBD2 (6 bases). The V end lost 6 bases, the J end lost 9 bases, and 22 bases lay between the germline ends. Germline CDR1 reads SGHNT; CDR2 reads YYREEE (reference sequence). CDR3 length: 15 residues. The CDR3 here is CASIADQPGAGEQFF. For the CDR3, the DNA is TGTGCCAGCATAGCGGACCAACCCGGGGCTGGTGAGCAGTTCTTC.

As concerns this clone: The sample has other DNA sequences that encode this CDR3 too. The rearrangement uses TRBV7-9 and TRBJ2-5, with 7 bases that match TRBD1. The length of the CDR3 is 15 residues. V shed 1 base and J 4 bases; nucleotides not matched to a gene: 6. Germline values: CDR1 SEHNR, CDR2 FQNEAQ (reference sequence). CDR3 nucleotides: TGTGCCAGCAGCTTAGGACAGGGAGTTTCAGAGACCCAGTACTTC. Amino acids: CASSLGQGVSETQYF.

V is TRBV7-2 and J is TRBJ1-5; D possibly corresponds to TRBD1 (6 bases). From germline, CDR1 is SGHTA and CDR2 FQGNSA. V lost 3 bases and J lost 3, with 12 bases in between. This CDR3 is 15 amino acids long. This CDR3 is CASSLGGRTNQPQHF. The DNA of the CDR3 is TGTGCCAGCAGCTTGGGGGGGCGGACCAATCAGCCCCAGCATTTT.

Details on this clone: Within the sample, other DNA sequences also encode this same CDR3. J is TRBJ2-7 and V is TRBV7-2, with D hard to call. Trimming took off 3 bases at V and 0 bases at J, with 12 bases between the two ends. This CDR3 region has 15 residues. The germline V gene encodes CDR1 SGHTA and CDR2 FQGNSA. This chain's CDR3 is CASSFDRASSYEQYF. The CDR3 coding sequence is TGTGCCAGCAGCTTTGACCGGGCGAGCTCCTACGAGCAGTACTTC.

The rearrangement links TRBV15 to TRBJ1-1; 8 nucleotides agree with TRBD1. This CDR3 spans 15 amino acids. The V gene end was trimmed by 1 base and the J gene end by 4 bases; junction bases not matched to a gene: 5. Per germline, CDR1 LNHNV and CDR2 YYDKDF (reference sequence). The CDR3 sequence: CATSRAYTGGTEAFF. The CDR3 DNA reads TGTGCCACCAGCAGAGCTTATACAGGGGGCACTGAAGCTTTCTTT. The full variable domain, with the rest looked up from reference TRBV15 and TRBJ1-1, is DAMVIQNPRYQVTQFGKPVTLSCSQTLNHNVMYWYQQKSSQAPKLLFHYYDKDFNNEADTPDNFQSRRPNTSFCFLDIRSPGLGDTAMYLCATSRAYTGGTEAFFGQGTRLTVV.

This clone appeared a single time. The chain employs TRBV2 and TRBJ2-1; TRBD2 matches 10 bases. J lost 0 bases, V lost 6 bases, and 11 bases had no gene match. This CDR3 region has 18 residues. From germline, CDR1 is SNHLY and CDR2 FYNNEI. CDR3 in DNA: TGTGCCAGCAGGGGAGGGACTAGCGTACCCCGCTCCTACAATGAGCAGTTCTTC. It is translated as CASRGGTSVPRSYNEQFF.

V gene TRBV25-1 combines with J gene TRBJ2-1; D is possibly TRBD2 (6 bases). Germline CDR1 is MGHDK and CDR2 is SYGVNS. V lost 11 bases and J lost 9, with 23 bases in between. This CDR3 is built from 14 residues. The chain's CDR3 is CASAIPGLGAEQFF. Here the CDR3 DNA reads TGTGCCTCTGCAATACCGGGACTCGGTGCTGAGCAGTTCTTC.

The DNA for the CDR3 is TGTGCCAGCAGCTTGGCTGCGGACAGCTCCTACGAGCAGTACTTC. It specifies CASSLAADSSYEQYF. This sequence joins TRBV5-4 and TRBJ2-7; tentative D call: TRBD1 (6 bases). Germline values: CDR1 SGHNT, CDR2 YYREEE (reference sequence). The CDR3 covers 15 residues. Trimming pared 0 bases from V and 0 bases from J, leaving 10 bases between.

This sequence joins TRBV6-1 and TRBJ1-5; D possibly corresponds to TRBD1 (5 bases). The CDR3 extends over 14 amino acids. With 7 bases removed from V and 8 bases from J, the gap between germline ends came to 18 bases. The germline gives CDR1 MNHNS, CDR2 SASEGT. CDR3 in amino acids: CASKKLQGFEPQHF. DNA for the CDR3: TGTGCCAGCAAGAAACTGCAGGGTTTTGAGCCCCAGCATTTT.

This clone has only one observation. The CDR3 spells CASTPRDRGSGEAFF. CDR3 nucleotides: TGTGCCAGTACCCCAAGGGACAGGGGGTCGGGTGAAGCTTTCTTT. The chain is built from TRBV19 and TRBJ1-1; TRBD1 matches at 11 bases. The V and J ends lost 7 bases and 7 bases, in that order; junction bases with no gene match: 11. CDR1 is LNHDA, CDR2 SQIVND, per germline (reference sequence). The CDR3 has 15 amino acids.

V usage is TRBV7-8 and J usage is TRBJ2-1, with D possibly matching TRBD2 (6 bases). The CDR3 loop spans 16 amino acids. Germline V gives CDR1 SGHVS, CDR2 FQNEAQ. V was clipped by 4 bases and J by 7 bases, with 20 bases between them. CDR3 in amino acids: CASSSKTGTGGNEQFF. The CDR3 DNA sequence: TGTGCCAGCAGCTCGAAAACCGGGACCGGGGGTAATGAGCAGTTCTTC.